This T cell receptor beta chain was sequenced for a study of T cells in Graves' hyperthyroidism and ophthalmopathy. This CDR3 spans 15 amino acids. Germline values: CDR1 SEHNR, CDR2 FQNEAQ (reference sequence). Deletions cut 5 bases from V and 1 base from J, with 14 bases between. This clonotype was counted many times. Investigators excluded patients with uncontrolled infection, other autoimmune disease, pregnancy or lactation. The TCR beta CDR3 regions underwent amplification using RNA transcripts as the source. The primer set for the first-round RT-PCR of the TCR CDR3 was HTBI. TCRdb analysed the multiplex PCR reads with MiXCR anew, one entry per CDR3 protein. The repertoire consists of a few hundred thousand distinct CDR3 sequences, with roughly 21% occurring once and the leading ten covering about 50%.

The receptor comes from a woman aged 50 to 65 with Graves' hyperthyroidism. The chain uses TRBV7-9 and TRBJ2-5, with D unresolved. Source material: blood. The CDR3 DNA is TGTGCCAGCAGCCGGGCCCTAAGGGCCCAAGAGACCCAGTACTTC. It is translated as CASSRALRAQETQYF.